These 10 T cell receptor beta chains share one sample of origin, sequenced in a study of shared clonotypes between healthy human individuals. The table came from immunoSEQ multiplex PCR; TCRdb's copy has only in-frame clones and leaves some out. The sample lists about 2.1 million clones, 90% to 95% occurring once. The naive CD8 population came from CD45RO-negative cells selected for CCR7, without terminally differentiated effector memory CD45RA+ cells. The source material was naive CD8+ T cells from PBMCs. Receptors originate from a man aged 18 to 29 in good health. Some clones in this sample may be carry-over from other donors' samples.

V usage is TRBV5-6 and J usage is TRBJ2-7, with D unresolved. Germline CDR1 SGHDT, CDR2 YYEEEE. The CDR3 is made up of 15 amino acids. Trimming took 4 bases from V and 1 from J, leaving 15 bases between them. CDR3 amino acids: CASSPGSGPSYEQYF. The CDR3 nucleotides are TGTGCCAGCAGCCCTGGGTCGGGTCCTTCCTACGAGCAGTACTTC.

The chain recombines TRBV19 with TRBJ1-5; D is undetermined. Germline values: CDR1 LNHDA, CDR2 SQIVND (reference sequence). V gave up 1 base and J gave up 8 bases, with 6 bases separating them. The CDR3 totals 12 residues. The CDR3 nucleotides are TGTGCCAGTAGTATAGCCGCGGAGCCCCAGCATTTT. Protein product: CASSIAAEPQHF. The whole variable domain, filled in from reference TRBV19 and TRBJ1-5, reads DGGITQSPKYLFRKEGQNVTLSCEQNLNHDAMYWYRQDPGQGLRLIYYSQIVNDFQKGDIAEGYSVSREKKESFPLTVTSAQKNPTAFYLCASSIAAEPQHFGDGTRLSIL.

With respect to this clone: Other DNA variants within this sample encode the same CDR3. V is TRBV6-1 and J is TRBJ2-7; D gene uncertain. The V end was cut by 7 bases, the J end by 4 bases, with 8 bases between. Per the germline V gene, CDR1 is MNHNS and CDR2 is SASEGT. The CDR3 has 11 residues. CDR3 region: CASMENYEQYF. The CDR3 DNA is TGTGCCAGCATGGAGAATTACGAGCAGTACTTC.

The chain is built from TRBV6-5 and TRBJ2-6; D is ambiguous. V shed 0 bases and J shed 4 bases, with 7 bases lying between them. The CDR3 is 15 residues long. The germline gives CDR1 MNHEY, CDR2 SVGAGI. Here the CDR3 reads CASSYSQTGANVLTF. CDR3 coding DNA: TGTGCCAGCAGTTACTCGCAGACCGGGGCCAACGTCCTGACTTTC.

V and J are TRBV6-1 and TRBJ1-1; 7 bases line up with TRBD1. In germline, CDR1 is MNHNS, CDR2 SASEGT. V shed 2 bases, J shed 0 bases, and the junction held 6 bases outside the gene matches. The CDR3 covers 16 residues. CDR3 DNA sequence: TGTGCCAGCAGTGAACCGGGACAGATCATGAACACTGAAGCTTTCTTT. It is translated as CASSEPGQIMNTEAFF.

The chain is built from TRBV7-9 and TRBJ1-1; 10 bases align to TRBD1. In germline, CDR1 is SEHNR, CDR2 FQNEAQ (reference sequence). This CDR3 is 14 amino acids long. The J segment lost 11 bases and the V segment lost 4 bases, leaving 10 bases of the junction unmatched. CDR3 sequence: CASSSWTGGVVAFF. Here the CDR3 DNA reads TGTGCCAGCAGCTCCTGGACAGGGGGGGTGGTGGCTTTCTTT.

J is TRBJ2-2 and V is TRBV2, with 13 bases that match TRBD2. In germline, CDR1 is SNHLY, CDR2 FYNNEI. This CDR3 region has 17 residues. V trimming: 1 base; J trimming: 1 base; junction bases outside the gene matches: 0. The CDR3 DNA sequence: TGTGCCAGCAGTGAAGGGACTAGCGGGAGGAACACCGGGGAGCTGTTTTTT. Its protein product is CASSEGTSGRNTGELFF.

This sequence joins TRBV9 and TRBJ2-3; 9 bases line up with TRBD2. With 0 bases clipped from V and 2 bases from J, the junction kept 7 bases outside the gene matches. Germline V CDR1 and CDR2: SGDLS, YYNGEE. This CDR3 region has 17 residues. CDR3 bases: TGTGCCAGCAGCGTAGGGAGCGGGAGGTCCCACACAGATACGCAGTATTTT. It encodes CASSVGSGRSHTDTQYF.

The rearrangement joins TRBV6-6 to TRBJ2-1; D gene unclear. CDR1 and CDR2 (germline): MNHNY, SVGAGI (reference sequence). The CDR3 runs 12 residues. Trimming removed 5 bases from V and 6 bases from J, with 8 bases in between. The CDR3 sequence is CASSPGGNEQFF. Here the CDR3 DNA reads TGTGCCAGCAGTCCCGGCGGCAATGAGCAGTTCTTC.

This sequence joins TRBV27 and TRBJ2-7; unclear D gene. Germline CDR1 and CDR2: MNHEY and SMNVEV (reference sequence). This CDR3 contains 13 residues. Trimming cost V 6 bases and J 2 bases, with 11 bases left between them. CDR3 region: CASRQEFPYEQYF. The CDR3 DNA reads TGTGCCAGCAGGCAGGAGTTTCCCTACGAGCAGTACTTC.